This TCR beta chain was recovered during a study of blood T cells in healthy people across ages. A sample-barcoded 5' primer and a J-beta primer mix were used in a second PCR of about 7 to 11 cycles. Each of the cDNA molecules was tagged by a template-switch adaptor with 12 random nucleotides. Using its own MiXCR run on the 5' RACE reads, TCRdb lists one record per CDR3 protein. The sample shows about 800,000 distinct CDR3 sequences, around 25% of them seen only once. In its sample, this clonotype was seen a few times. What it recognizes is unknown. Isolation yielded PBMCs, at least 7 million per sample, in every case. General observations from the study: Roughly linear declines in TCR beta diversity per million T cells occurred with age.

These data were also filed under a second study, of T cells of mothers and their children.

Sequences were obtained from blood. This TCR derives from a boy aged 10-17 years in good health.

The CDR3 bases are TGTGCCAGCAGCCGGAGTACGGGACTAGCGGGCTATGAGCAGTTCTTC. This gives the protein CASSRSTGLAGYEQFF. The chain is built from TRBV3-1 and TRBJ2-5; 12 bases line up with TRBD2. Near its end, the DNA agrees better with TRBJ2-1, so the J call may be wrong. This CDR3 comprises 16 residues. In germline, CDR1 is LGHDT, CDR2 YNNKEL (reference sequence).